Below, 18 T cell receptor beta chains from the same sample are listed, as sequenced in a study of low-dose radiotherapy and immunotherapy resistance in tumors. Primers used for first-strand cDNA, a TRAV- and TRBV-specific set, covered both alpha and beta chains. Amplification of TCRs used a constant-region primer and V-primer adapter for around 19 PCR cycles. TCRdb fed the reads into MiXCR, producing one record per CDR3 protein. The profile shows 75,000 to 95,000 distinct CDR3 sequences, more than 8% of them singletons. Time point in this sample: before trial treatment. The source material was PBMCs, sampled before treatment. The source of these receptors is a male donor with prostate cancer.

This clonotype has a count of ten or more. The V call is TRBV7-9, the J call TRBJ2-1; 10 bases match TRBD2. This CDR3 spans 16 amino acids. Germline V CDR1 and CDR2: SEHNR, FQNEAQ (reference sequence). Losses at the gene ends were 5 bases for V and 8 bases for J; bases not matched to a gene: 12. The CDR3: CASSPASAGGPDEQFF. DNA of the CDR3: TGTGCCAGCAGCCCTGCGTCAGCGGGAGGGCCTGATGAGCAGTTCTTC.

This clonotype showed up many times. This chain joins TRBV25-1 and TRBJ2-2, with 11 bases lining up with TRBD2. This CDR3 contains 15 residues. V gave up 6 bases and J gave up 6 bases; unmatched junction bases: 6. CDR1 is MGHDK and CDR2 is SYGVNS in the germline V gene. The CDR3 sequence: CASSNLAGGAGELFF. The CDR3 nucleotides are TGTGCCAGCAGCAACCTAGCGGGAGGCGCCGGGGAGCTGTTTTTT. Filled out from reference TRBV25-1 and TRBJ2-2, the complete variable domain reads EADIYQTPRYLVIGTGKKITLECSQTMGHDKMYWYQQDPGMELHLIHYSYGVNSTEKGDLSSESTVSRIRTEHFPLTLESARPSHTSQYLCASSNLAGGAGELFFGEGSRLTVL.

This clonotype was recorded many times. The chain links TRBV29-1 to TRBJ2-2, with TRBD1 identical over 10 bases. J lost 5 bases, V lost 7 bases, and 7 bases had no gene match. The germline V gene has CDR1 SQVTM and CDR2 ANQGSEA. The CDR3 is made up of 14 amino acids. As DNA, the CDR3 is TGCAGCGGCCGCCGGGACAGGGGTACCGGGGAGCTGTTTTTT. Protein sequence: CSGRRDRGTGELFF.

With regard to this clonotype: This may come from a read error, since a much larger clone is one base off. The chain joins TRBV19 to TRBJ2-7; D unclear. This CDR3 is 11 amino acids long. Between the trimmed V and J ends, which lost 4 bases and 4 bases, there was a span of 5 bases. Germline CDR1 reads LNHDA; CDR2 reads SQIVND (reference sequence). The chain's CDR3 is CASSNGYEQYF. DNA for the CDR3: TGTGCCAGTAGTAACGGGTACGAGCAGTACTTC. The full variable domain, rest sourced from reference TRBV19 and TRBJ2-7, is DGGITQSPKYLFRKEGQNVTLSCEQNLNHDAMYWYRQDPGQGLRLIYYSQIVNDFQKGDIAEGYSVSREKKESFPLTVTSAQKNPTAFYLCASSNGYEQYFGPGTRLTVT.

This clonotype was observed at least ten times. V usage is TRBV6-5 and J usage is TRBJ2-5; D not certain. The V end lost 2 bases, the J end lost 0 bases, and 10 bases lay between the germline ends. CDR1 MNHEY and CDR2 SVGAGI come from the germline V gene. The CDR3 sequence is 15 residues long. CDR3 DNA: TGTGCCAGCAGTTACGGTGCCGCCTACCAAGAGACCCAGTACTTC. Encoded protein: CASSYGAAYQETQYF.

This rearrangement joins TRBV6-8 to TRBJ2-1; tentative D call: TRBD2 (5 bases). CDR1 is MNHGY, CDR2 SAAAGT, per germline. CDR3 length: 16 amino acids. Trimming removed 2 bases at V and 2 bases at J, with 13 bases between. The CDR3 sequence: CASSYETREPYNEQFF. DNA for the CDR3: TGTGCCAGCAGTTACGAGACAAGGGAGCCCTACAATGAGCAGTTCTTC.

This clonotype has at least ten counts. CDR3: CASSPQWDSNSPLHF. Written as DNA, the CDR3 is TGTGCCAGCTCACCGCAATGGGACAGTAATTCACCCCTCCACTTT. V usage is TRBV18 and J usage is TRBJ1-6, with 7 nucleotides matching TRBD1. The CDR3 is 15 residues long. Trimming at V came to 3 bases and at J to 6 bases, leaving 5 bases not matched to a gene. Germline V gene data show CDR1 as KGHSH and CDR2 as LQKENI. Drawing the rest from reference TRBV18 and TRBJ1-6, the complete variable domain is NAGVMQNPRHLVRRRGQEARLRCSPMKGHSHVYWYRQLPEEGLKFMVYLQKENIIDESGMPKERFSAEFPKEGPSILRIQQVVRGDSAAYFCASSPQWDSNSPLHFGNGTRLTVT.

This clonotype was detected many times. The chain links TRBV7-2 to TRBJ2-3; no clear D. The germline CDR1 and CDR2 sequences are SGHTA and FQGNSA. V was clipped by 0 bases and J by 2 bases, with 3 bases between them. CDR3 length: 13 amino acids. As DNA, the CDR3 is TGTGCCAGCAGCTTAGCCGCCACAGATACGCAGTATTTT. It yields the protein CASSLAATDTQYF. Drawing the rest from reference TRBV7-2 and TRBJ2-3, the complete variable domain is GAGVSQSPSNKVTEKGKDVELRCDPISGHTALYWYRQSLGQGLEFLIYFQGNSAPDKSGLPSDRFSAERTGGSVSTLTIQRTQQEDSAVYLCASSLAATDTQYFGPGTRLTVL.

This clonotype was observed a handful of times. The chain combines TRBV28 with TRBJ2-7, with 9 bases identical to TRBD1. The V gene's germline CDR1 is MDHEN and CDR2 SYDVKM. This CDR3 has 15 amino acids. Trimming took 5 bases from V and 2 from J; bases not matched to a gene: 7. The CDR3 is CASSPGQGRTYEQYF. The CDR3 region has the DNA TGTGCCAGCAGTCCCGGACAGGGGCGAACCTACGAGCAGTACTTC. Filled out from reference TRBV28 and TRBJ2-7, the complete variable domain reads DVKVTQSSRYLVKRTGEKVFLECVQDMDHENMFWYRQDPGLGLRLIYFSYDVKMKEKGDIPEGYSVSREKKERFSLILESASTNQTSMYLCASSPGQGRTYEQYFGPGTRLTVT.

This clonotype showed up many times. The rearrangement joins TRBV14 to TRBJ1-1; no firm D call. Germline V gives CDR1 SGHDN, CDR2 FVKESK. V lost 4 bases and J 7 bases, leaving 13 bases between the germline ends. This CDR3 is 13 amino acids long. The DNA for the CDR3 is TGTGCCAGCAGCCCATTCCCCAGGAGTGAAGCTTTCTTT. Amino acid sequence: CASSPFPRSEAFF.

This clonotype was counted at least ten times. The rearrangement links TRBV2 to TRBJ1-4; TRBD1 matches at 10 bases. The V segment lost 7 bases and the J segment 7 bases; nucleotides outside the gene matches: 9. CDR3 length equals 15 residues. Germline V lookup: CDR1 SNHLY, CDR2 FYNNEI. Written as DNA, the CDR3 is TGTGCCAGCATCGAAGGGGGACAGGGGAGTGAAAAACTGTTTTTT. It translates to CASIEGGQGSEKLFF.

Comment on this clonotype: One base away lies a much larger clone, so this may be a sequencing read error. DNA for the CDR3: TGTGCCAGCAGCAGCAGGGATACGAATTTACCCCTCCACTTT. Encoded protein: CASSSRDTNLPLHF. V usage is TRBV21-1 and J usage is TRBJ1-6; TRBD1, as called in the table, went unchecked against the DNA. TRBV21-1 is listed as a pseudogene. This CDR3 is 14 amino acids long.

This clonotype was seen at least ten times. This rearrangement joins TRBV18 to TRBJ2-5; weak D call: TRBD2 (6 bases). Germline CDR1 reads KGHSH; CDR2 reads LQKENI. The V end was cut by 4 bases, the J end by 4 bases, with 10 bases between. This CDR3 is built from 13 residues. CDR3 loop: CASSQPGVETQYF. The CDR3 DNA follows: TGTGCCAGCTCACAGCCGGGGGTAGAGACCCAGTACTTC.

This clonotype was recorded a few times. The rearrangement uses TRBV10-3 and TRBJ2-2, with D hard to call. With 8 bases removed from V and 1 base from J, the gap between germline ends came to 17 bases. CDR1 and CDR2 (germline): ENHRY, SYGVKD. This CDR3 is built from 16 residues. CDR3 sequence reads: CAILADVGRNTGELFF. Here the CDR3 DNA reads TGTGCCATCTTGGCTGATGTCGGGCGGAACACCGGGGAGCTGTTTTTT.

This clonotype was observed at least ten times. The chain is built from TRBV5-1 and TRBJ2-1; TRBD2 matches 13 bases. V dropped 4 bases and J dropped 5; count of bases not matched to a gene: 6. Germline V gene sequence: CDR1 SGHRS, CDR2 YFSETQ. The CDR3 covers 16 residues. The CDR3 DNA follows: TGCGCCAGCAGCCCACCGGGACTAGCGGGAAACAATGAGCAGTTCTTC. Its translation is CASSPPGLAGNNEQFF.

This clonotype was detected ten times or more. The chain joins TRBV20-1 to TRBJ2-7, with 7 bases fitting TRBD2. From germline, CDR1 is DFQATT and CDR2 SNEGSKA (reference sequence). The CDR3 consists of 11 residues. Trimming at V came to 7 bases and at J to 7 bases, leaving 7 bases not matched to a gene. Here the CDR3 reads CSGDGGSEQYF. CDR3 in DNA: TGCAGTGGCGACGGGGGGTCAGAGCAGTACTTC.

The J gene is TRBJ2-7, the V gene TRBV28; D perhaps matches TRBD1 (6 bases). The V and J ends lost 6 bases and 0 bases respectively, with 15 bases between them. CDR1 is MDHEN, CDR2 SYDVKM, per germline. This CDR3 has 15 residues. CDR3: CASSARDILSYEQYF. The CDR3 region has the DNA TGTGCCAGCAGCGCCCGGGACATCCTCTCCTACGAGCAGTACTTC.

There are many counts of this clonotype. J is TRBJ2-3 and V is TRBV6-1; D ambiguous. The V gene lost 10 bases and the J gene lost 11 bases, with 16 bases spanning the gap. This CDR3 region has 11 residues. Per the germline V gene, CDR1 is MNHNS and CDR2 is SASEGT. The DNA for the CDR3 is TGTGCCACCTCCCCCCTTGGTGAGCAGTATTTT. This sequence encodes CATSPLGEQYF.